The rows below give T cell receptor beta chains drawn from one sample of a study of T-cell reconstitution after alpha-beta-depleted transplantation in children. Each CDR3 protein gets one entry after TCRdb re-called the PCR reads with MiXCR. The data hold 250,000 to 400,000 distinct CDR3 sequences, with more than 20% observed a single time. This material consisted of PBMCs, mostly from graft donor cells, taken 180 days after TCRalphabeta/CD19-depleted stem cell transplant. The receptors here all came from a male patient younger than 18 who had a stem cell transplant for acute lymphoblastic leukemia, so the T cells may come from the graft donor. Each CDR3 is given with its conserved first and last residue. D genes are given only for firm matches. Not every row has a clone size; where given, it reads once, few, many or a size class.

D gene	CDR3 length	J gene	V gene	clone size	CDR3 DNA	CDR3 protein
NA	17	TRBJ1-1	TRBV6-5	NA	TGTGCCAGCAGTTACTCTAAGCAGGGCCTTCAGAACACTGAAGCTTTCTTT	CASSYSKQGLQNTEAFF
TRBD1	17	TRBJ1-2	TRBV7-3	NA	TGTGCCAGCAGCTCAACCGGGACAGGGAACCCCCTTAAGGGCTACACCTTC	CASSSTGTGNPLKGYTF
TRBD2	17	TRBJ2-1	TRBV29-1	few	TGCAGCGTTGCTGGGCTAGCGGGGCAGATACCCTACAATGAGCAGTTCTTC	CSVAGLAGQIPYNEQFF
NA	17	TRBJ2-2	TRBV20-1	few	TGCAGTGCTAGTAATAGGGGGGCGACTGCGAACACCGGGGAGCTGTTTTTT	CSASNRGATANTGELFF
NA	14	TRBJ1-5	TRBV21-1	NA	TGTGCCAGCGGAGGGAAAGGGCCAAGCGAGCCCCAGCATTTT	CASGGKGPSEPQHF
NA	15	TRBJ2-3	TRBV7-7	few	TGTGCCAGCAGCTTGGGGGGCAGTTACACAGATACGCAGTATTTT	CASSLGGSYTDTQYF
NA	15	TRBJ2-2	TRBV27	few	TGTGCCAGCCGTCGCCGGGCGGACAACACCGGGGAGCTGTTTTTT	CASRRRADNTGELFF
NA	16	TRBJ2-3	TRBV7-9	NA	TGTGCCAGCAGCCAACCGGCCGTAGCATACACAGATACGCAGTATTTT	CASSQPAVAYTDTQYF
NA	15	TRBJ2-1	TRBV4-1	NA	TGCGCCAGCAGCCAAACGGGAGTAATCTATGATGAGCAGTTCTTC	CASSQTGVIYDEQFF
TRBD2	16	TRBJ2-1	TRBV7-3	few	TGTGCCAGCAGCTCGTCCGGGACTAGCGGGCGGAATGAGCAGTTCTTC	CASSSSGTSGRNEQFF
NA	16	TRBJ2-1	TRBV7-2	once	TGTGCCAGCACCTTAGGGTGGCTAGTAGGGATCAATGAGCAGTTATTC	CASTLGWLVGINEQLF
NA	17	TRBJ2-3	TRBV7-9	NA	TGTGCCAGCAGCCCTACGTCGAGCGGAGGGGGACCAGATACGCAGTATTTT	CASSPTSSGGGPDTQYF
TRBD1	16	TRBJ1-5	TRBV15	few	TGTGCCACCAGCAGAGAATCCGGGACAGGGAATCAGCCCCAGCATTTT	CATSRESGTGNQPQHF
TRBD2	15	TRBJ2-1	TRBV5-6	few	TGTGCCAGCAGCACTTGGACTAGCTCAGGGAATGAGCAGTTCTTC	CASSTWTSSGNEQFF
NA	14	TRBJ2-1	TRBV5-1	many	TGCGCCAGCAGCTTGGAGGGAGTGCACAATGAGCAGTTCTTC	CASSLEGVHNEQFF
TRBD2	15	TRBJ2-1	TRBV12-3/TRBV12-4	NA	TGTGCCACCCGCGGGGGAGGGCGGGAGTACAATGAGCAGTTCTTC	CATRGGGREYNEQFF
NA	13	TRBJ2-1	TRBV11-2	NA	TGTGCCAGCAGCTTAGGGAGCTTCAATGAGCAGTTCTTC	CASSLGSFNEQFF
NA	16	TRBJ2-3	TRBV4-1	few	TGCGCCAGCAGCCTAGAGGTATTGATCTCCCAGCCGACGCAGTATTTT	CASSLEVLISQPTQYF
NA	16	TRBJ2-5	TRBV5-1	NA	TGCGCCAGCAACTCAGGTCGCGGGTTTTTGAGAGAGACCCAGTACTTC	CASNSGRGFLRETQYF
NA	13	TRBJ2-1	TRBV6-2/TRBV6-3	NA	TGTGCCAGCAGTCGGACCGACTACAATGAGCAGTTCTTC	CASSRTDYNEQFF
NA	18	TRBJ2-3	TRBV10-2	few	TGCGCCAGCTCCGGTCCGAGGGATCTAGCACAGAGCACAGATACGCAGTATTTT	CASSGPRDLAQSTDTQYF
NA	16	TRBJ2-1	TRBV18	NA	TGTGCCAGCTCACCACCGACTAGAGGGCCCCACAATGAGCAGTTCTTC	CASSPPTRGPHNEQFF
TRBD2	17	TRBJ2-2	TRBV12-3/TRBV12-4	NA	TGTGCCAGCAACCAGAAGAACGGACTAGCGATACCCGGGGAGCTGTTTTTT	CASNQKNGLAIPGELFF
TRBD2	14	TRBJ2-7	TRBV27	NA	TGTGCCAGCAGTGTCTCCGGGACTAGGTACGAGCAGTACTTC	CASSVSGTRYEQYF
TRBD2	16	TRBJ2-2	TRBV11-2	NA	TGTGCCAGCAGCCCGTGGACTAGCGCGAACACCGGGGAGCTGTTTTTT	CASSPWTSANTGELFF
NA	13	TRBJ1-2	TRBV4-1	NA	TGCGCCAGCAGCCAAGAATGGGGCTATGGCTACACCTTC	CASSQEWGYGYTF
NA	14	TRBJ2-1	TRBV4-1	NA	TGCGCCAGCAGAACAGAAAAGGGGCACAATGAGCAGTTCTTC	CASRTEKGHNEQFF
TRBD2	15	TRBJ2-7	TRBV6-1	NA	TGTGCCAGCAGTAGAGCGGGACTACGCGGCGGCCAGCAGTACTTC	CASSRAGLRGGQQYF
TRBD1	15	TRBJ1-2	TRBV12-3/TRBV12-4	NA	TGTGCCAGCAGTTTAGGCCCCAGGGGGACCCATGGCTACACCTTC	CASSLGPRGTHGYTF
NA	14	TRBJ1-2	TRBV9	few	TGTGCCAGCAGCGTAGATGCGGCCCATTATGGCTACACCTTC	CASSVDAAHYGYTF
NA	14	TRBJ2-5	TRBV7-9	many	TGTGCCAGCAGCTTAGGGTCTTGGGATGAGACCCAGTACTTC	CASSLGSWDETQYF